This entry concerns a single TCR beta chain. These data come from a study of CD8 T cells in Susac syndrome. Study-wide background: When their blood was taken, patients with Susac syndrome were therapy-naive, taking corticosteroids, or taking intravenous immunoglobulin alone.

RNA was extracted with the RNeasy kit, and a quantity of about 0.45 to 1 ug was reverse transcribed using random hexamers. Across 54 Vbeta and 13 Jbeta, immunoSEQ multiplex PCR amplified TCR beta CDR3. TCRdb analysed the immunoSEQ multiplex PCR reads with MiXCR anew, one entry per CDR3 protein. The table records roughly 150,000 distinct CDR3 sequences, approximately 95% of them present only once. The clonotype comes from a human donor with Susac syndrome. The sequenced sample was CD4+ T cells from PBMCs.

CDR3 loop: CSAEEGMNTEAFF. Here the CDR3 DNA reads TGCAGCGCCGAGGAGGGAATGAACACTGAAGCTTTCTTT. V and J are TRBV29-1 and TRBJ1-1, with D uncertain. Germline V lookup: CDR1 SQVTM, CDR2 ANQGSEA. Trimming took 7 bases from V and 0 from J, leaving 12 bases between them. The CDR3 covers 13 residues.